Sequencing of this T cell receptor (beta chain) was carried out in a study of shared clonotypes between healthy human individuals. Turning to the study itself: CD4 naive cells filled three plates per donor, CD4 memory three, CD8 naive two and CD8 memory one. Study results and limitations: Naive subsets generally exceeded memory subsets in estimated richness.

In the source study's methods: Filtering differed because ImmunoSEQ produced junction-only sequences that carried no quality scores. Clones were read by immunoSEQ multiplex PCR, and TCRdb kept only the in-frame ones, dropping some. V and J calls and clone size are copied from that table; D and trimming were computed from the DNA. The repertoire holds 700,000 or so clones, with about two thirds as singletons. Notes on this clone: Its antigen is not known.

The study drew its donors from healthy HIV-negative adults without recent acute infections or vaccinations. The germline V and J ends were trimmed by 5 bases and 8 bases, with 16 bases remaining between them. Germline values: CDR1 SGHTA, CDR2 FQGNSA. The CDR3 is made up of 14 amino acids. Material: memory CD4+ T cells sorted from blood. Subset of the sample: CD45RA-negative fraction. The TCR was taken from a woman aged 30 to 39 in good health. V and J are TRBV7-2 and TRBJ2-1, with TRBD2 as a possible D gene (6 bases). CDR3 region: CASSGTSSWDEQFF. CDR3 in DNA: TGTGCCAGCAGCGGGACTTCGTCTTGGGATGAGCAGTTCTTC.